These 30 T cell receptor beta chains were sequenced from one sample in a study of blood T cell repertoires in COVID-19 (dated by TCRdb to 2020 to 2022). The library came from the immunoSEQ multiplex PCR assay. Not all clones reach the TCRdb copy of this immuneACCESS table, which keeps in-frame sequences only. Checked studies attribute under half of the gap to unresolved V genes and leave the rest unexplained. The sample table lists 80,000 to 90,000 clones, around 85% of them with a count of one. The top ten hold about 5.2% of the sample. The source material was peripheral blood. These receptors came from a man aged 55-75 years with acute or convalescent COVID-19.

The CDR3 DNA reads as TGCGCCAGCAGCCAAGTAACAGGGGGCAATCAGCCCCAGCATTTT. It translates to CASSQVTGGNQPQHF. The J gene is TRBJ1-5, the V gene TRBV4-3; 7 positions agree with TRBD1. The CDR3 loop spans 15 amino acids. Germline values: CDR1 LGHNA, CDR2 YSLEER. Trimming at V came to 1 base and at J to 2 bases, leaving 2 bases not matched to a gene.

The V and J genes are TRBV19 and TRBJ1-2; TRBD1 matches 8 bases. The CDR3 contains 14 residues. Germline CDR1 is LNHDA and CDR2 is SQIVND (reference sequence). V lost 1 base to trimming and J lost 4 bases; unmatched junction nucleotides: 2. CDR3 sequence reads: CASSIGTGLYGYTF. The CDR3 coding sequence is TGTGCCAGTAGTATAGGGACAGGGCTCTATGGCTACACCTTC.

The chain recombines TRBV5-1 with TRBJ1-1; D is ambiguous. Germline loops: CDR1 SGHRS, CDR2 YFSETQ. Trimming pared 5 bases from V and 0 bases from J, leaving 14 bases between. CDR3 length: 15 amino acids. CDR3 DNA: TGCGCCAGCAGAGGAGCGCCTCAGCTGAACACTGAAGCTTTCTTT. This translates into CASRGAPQLNTEAFF.

The chain has TRBV6-5 and TRBJ1-1; D is ambiguous. The germline CDR1 and CDR2 sequences are MNHEY and SVGAGI. V lost 6 bases and J 4 bases, leaving 9 bases between the germline ends. There are 12 residues in the CDR3. DNA of the CDR3: TGTGCCAGCAGCGCCCGGGGCACTGAAGCTTTCTTT. Its protein product is CASSARGTEAFF.

This rearrangement joins TRBV11-3 to TRBJ2-3, with TRBD1 as a possible D gene (6 bases). The V and J ends lost 5 bases and 3 bases respectively, with 24 bases between them. Germline V lookup: CDR1 SGHNT, CDR2 YENEEA. The CDR3 contains 18 residues. The CDR3 loop is CASSQRGEGERGTDTQYF. Here the CDR3 DNA reads TGTGCCAGCAGCCAACGTGGCGAGGGGGAGAGGGGAACAGATACGCAGTATTTT.

CDR3 nucleotide sequence: TGCGCCAGCACATTGTTTTCAGGGGGCGCCAACTATGGCTACACCTTC. Encoded protein: CASTLFSGGANYGYTF. This chain uses TRBV5-1 with TRBJ1-2; TRBD1 matches 8 bases. The CDR3 extends over 16 amino acids. J was trimmed by 2 bases and V by 6 bases; bases with no gene match: 12. The germline gives CDR1 SGHRS, CDR2 YFSETQ.

CDR3 in DNA: TGTGCCACCAGCAGGGACAGGGGAGACACCATATATTTT. Translated: CATSRDRGDTIYF. V gene TRBV15 combines with J gene TRBJ1-3, with 9 bases identical to TRBD1. V shed 3 bases, J shed 8 bases, and the junction held 2 bases outside the gene matches. The CDR3 has 13 amino acids. CDR1 and CDR2 (germline): LNHNV, YYDKDF (reference sequence).

This chain connects TRBV5-1 to TRBJ2-7; TRBD2 matches 11 bases. The ends lost 4 bases at V and 3 bases at J; junction bases unmatched: 6. Looked up from germline, CDR1 is SGHRS and CDR2 is YFSETQ. This CDR3 is 15 amino acids long. The CDR3 region has the DNA TGCGCCAGCAGCCCAGGGACTAGCGGATACTACGAGCAGTACTTC. It specifies CASSPGTSGYYEQYF.

The rearrangement joins TRBV2 to TRBJ1-5; 7 bases are shared with TRBD1. CDR1 and CDR2 (germline): SNHLY, FYNNEI. This CDR3 is built from 14 residues. V was clipped by 5 bases and J by 2 bases; unmatched bases: 3. CDR3 protein: CASSRQGGNQPQHF. The CDR3 DNA is TGTGCCAGCAGTAGACAGGGCGGCAATCAGCCCCAGCATTTT.

The chain has TRBV28 and TRBJ2-7, with 9 positions matching TRBD1. The CDR3 contains 15 residues. Germline V gene lookup returns CDR1 MDHEN and CDR2 SYDVKM. V was pared by 7 bases and J by 5 bases, with 12 bases of the junction left unmatched. CDR3 region: CASTTGTGIIHEQYF. The CDR3 nucleotides read TGTGCCAGCACGACCGGGACAGGGATAATCCACGAGCAGTACTTC.

The chain carries TRBV6-2 or TRBV6-3 and TRBJ1-2, with 8 bases matching TRBD1. The trim removed 2 bases at V and 1 base at J, leaving 15 bases unmatched. The CDR3 totals 19 residues. Germline V gene lookup returns CDR1 MNHEY and CDR2 SVGEGT. This chain's CDR3 is CASSYASGGGKKRNYGYTF. The CDR3 DNA is TGTGCCAGCAGTTACGCGTCAGGGGGCGGTAAAAAGCGTAACTATGGCTACACCTTC.

CDR3 in DNA: TGTGCCAGCAGTTACTCGGGGGGGCAAGCCAAAAACATTCAGTACTTC. It translates to CASSYSGGQAKNIQYF. This chain uses TRBV6-2 or TRBV6-3 with TRBJ2-4; D is possibly TRBD2 (7 bases). Germline lookup yields CDR1 MNHEY and CDR2 SVGEGT. Trimming shortened V by 0 bases and J by 0 bases, and 9 bases separated the two germline ends. The CDR3 has 16 amino acids.

J is TRBJ2-6 and V is TRBV5-6, with D possibly TRBD1 on 5 matching bases. V was pared by 4 bases and J by 4 bases, with 6 bases between. Germline loops: CDR1 SGHDT, CDR2 YYEEEE. The CDR3 consists of 13 residues. The CDR3 region has the DNA TGTGCCAGCAGCCCAGGGGGGGCCAACGTCCTGACTTTC. Its protein product is CASSPGGANVLTF.

V gene TRBV7-2 combines with J gene TRBJ1-6, with D possibly TRBD1 on 5 matching bases. In germline, CDR1 is SGHTA, CDR2 FQGNSA. The V and J ends lost 3 bases and 3 bases respectively, with 15 bases between them. The CDR3 has 17 residues. CDR3 nucleotide sequence: TGTGCCAGCAGCTTGCAAACAGGAACCCTCTATAATTCACCCCTCCACTTT. This codes for CASSLQTGTLYNSPLHF.

The V and J genes are TRBV19 and TRBJ2-3, with 11 bases identical to TRBD2. The V gene's germline CDR1 is LNHDA and CDR2 SQIVND (reference sequence). The CDR3 totals 17 residues. Losses at the gene ends were 5 bases for V and 5 bases for J; bases not matched to a gene: 12. The CDR3 nucleotides read TGTGCCAGTAGTGTCGCCTTGGGTAGCGGGGGGGGAGATACGCAGTATTTT. Amino acid sequence: CASSVALGSGGGDTQYF.

The chain has TRBV6-1 and TRBJ2-1, with D possibly TRBD2 on 5 matching bases. Germline CDR1 and CDR2: MNHNS and SASEGT. This CDR3 contains 10 residues. V was pared by 5 bases and J by 12 bases, with 8 bases between. Written as DNA, the CDR3 is TGTGCCAGCAGTATCGGGGTGCAGTTCTTC. Protein sequence: CASSIGVQFF.

The chain links TRBV27 to TRBJ2-1; possible D gene TRBD2, 6 bases. Germline CDR1 is MNHEY and CDR2 is SMNVEV (reference sequence). V dropped 1 base and J dropped 0 bases, with 10 bases sitting between them. The CDR3 contains 16 residues. The CDR3 sequence is CASSLWAGSSYNEQFF. Here the CDR3 DNA reads TGTGCCAGCAGTTTATGGGCGGGAAGCTCCTACAATGAGCAGTTCTTC.

This rearrangement joins TRBV6-5 to TRBJ1-4; D unresolved. V dropped 8 bases and J dropped 5 bases, with 15 bases sitting between them. Germline CDR1 and CDR2: MNHEY and SVGAGI. The CDR3 is 14 residues long. The CDR3 region is CASQEAGKNEKLFF. The CDR3 DNA sequence: TGTGCCAGCCAGGAAGCAGGCAAAAATGAAAAACTGTTTTTT.

The J gene is TRBJ2-7, the V gene TRBV3-1 (or the pseudogene TRBV3-2); 8 nucleotides align to TRBD1. Germline CDR1 and CDR2: LGHDT and YNNKEL (reference sequence). The CDR3 totals 15 residues. Trimming took 1 base from V and 4 from J; bases not matched to a gene: 6. The CDR3 nucleotides are TGTGCCAGCAGCCAAGGGACAGGGTTACAGTACGAGCAGTACTTC. Translated, it gives CASSQGTGLQYEQYF.

This chain connects TRBV6-5 to TRBJ2-2; D is uncertain. In germline, CDR1 is MNHEY, CDR2 SVGAGI. V was pared by 3 bases and J by 1 base, with 6 bases between. This CDR3 is 14 amino acids long. The CDR3: CASSYTRNTGELFF. The DNA of the CDR3 is TGTGCCAGCAGTTATACAAGGAACACCGGGGAGCTGTTTTTT.

This chain links TRBV25-1 with TRBJ1-4; D ambiguous. The CDR3 loop spans 13 amino acids. V was cut by 4 bases and J by 0 bases, with 3 bases left in between. Germline-derived CDR1 and CDR2 are MGHDK and SYGVNS. The CDR3 is CASSGPTNEKLFF. CDR3 coding DNA: TGTGCCAGCAGTGGGCCAACTAATGAAAAACTGTTTTTT.

The rearrangement joins TRBV5-6 to TRBJ1-6, with 10 bases matching TRBD1. The J segment lost 6 bases and the V segment lost 4 bases, leaving 4 bases of the junction unmatched. In germline, CDR1 is SGHDT, CDR2 YYEEEE. The CDR3 length is 15 residues. In DNA, the CDR3 is TGTGCCAGCAGCACACGGGACAGGGGTAATTCACCCCTCCACTTT. Translated, it gives CASSTRDRGNSPLHF.

This clone was counted a few times. The chain links TRBV10-2 to TRBJ1-1; D gene uncertain. Trimming removed 4 bases from V and 1 base from J, with 16 bases in between. CDR1 and CDR2 (germline): WSHSY, SAAADI. The CDR3 extends over 16 amino acids. CDR3 bases: TGCGCCAGCAGTGGATTTAAGGAGCCAGAGAACACTGAAGCTTTCTTT. Its translation: CASSGFKEPENTEAFF.

V usage is TRBV2 and J usage is TRBJ1-6; 7 bases fit TRBD1. The CDR3 contains 15 residues. V trimming: 5 bases; J trimming: 6 bases; junction bases outside the gene matches: 7. Germline lookup yields CDR1 SNHLY and CDR2 FYNNEI. CDR3 in DNA: TGTGCCAGCAGTTCCGACAGGGCAATTAATTCACCCCTCCACTTT. Its translation: CASSSDRAINSPLHF.

This clone was found a few times. This sequence joins TRBV6-5 and TRBJ2-3; the D is unclear. The CDR3 consists of 14 residues. V was cut by 6 bases and J by 2 bases, with 12 bases left in between. Germline CDR1 MNHEY, CDR2 SVGAGI. CDR3 nucleotides: TGTGCCAGCAGCACAGACGGATCCACAGATACGCAGTATTTT. Protein product: CASSTDGSTDTQYF.

The genes are TRBV6-6 and TRBJ1-3, with unresolved D. V was clipped by 6 bases and J by 4 bases, with 10 bases between them. CDR1 is MNHNY and CDR2 is SVGAGI in the germline V gene (reference sequence). The CDR3 extends over 13 amino acids. The CDR3, as DNA: TGTGCCAGCAGCCCTATGCCGGGAAACACCATATATTTT. Residues: CASSPMPGNTIYF.

J is TRBJ1-1 and V is TRBV6-5; D not resolved. CDR3 size: 13 residues. CDR1 and CDR2 (germline): MNHEY, SVGAGI. Deletions cut 5 bases from V and 1 base from J, with 8 bases between. The CDR3 here is CASSNNRNTEAFF. The DNA of the CDR3 is TGTGCCAGCAGTAATAACAGGAACACTGAAGCTTTCTTT.

Here the CDR3 DNA reads TGTGCCAGCAGCGAGTCCCGGACAAGAAGTACTGAAGCTTTCTTT. Protein: CASSESRTRSTEAFF. The chain carries TRBV7-6 and TRBJ1-1; D possibly corresponds to TRBD1 (5 bases). Trimming removed 5 bases from V and 5 bases from J, with 18 bases in between. Per germline, CDR1 SGHVS and CDR2 FNYEAQ. The CDR3 is made up of 15 amino acids.

The V gene is TRBV7-8, the J gene TRBJ2-5, with 7 positions matching TRBD2. This CDR3 has 14 amino acids. J gave up 6 bases and V 5 bases, and 9 bases lay outside the gene matches. Looked up from germline, CDR1 is SGHVS and CDR2 is FQNEAQ. The CDR3 is CASSIDGGLKTQYF. The CDR3, as DNA: TGTGCCAGCAGCATCGACGGGGGGTTGAAGACCCAGTACTTC.

This clone was recorded a few times. The CDR3 is CASSKGQGEGYTF. In DNA form, the CDR3 reads TGTGCCAGCAGCAAGGGACAGGGGGAGGGCTACACCTTC. V gene TRBV9 combines with J gene TRBJ1-2; 11 bases match TRBD1. The CDR3 is 13 amino acids. The germline V gene has CDR1 SGDLS and CDR2 YYNGEE. With V trimmed by 4 bases and J by 8 bases, 4 bases remained unmatched.